These T cell receptor beta chains were read from a single sample in a study of cytomegalovirus exposure and HLA in healthy donors. Method: immunoSEQ multiplex PCR; TCRdb's copy keeps in-frame clones and lacks some. The data contain hundreds of thousands of clones, less than 95% of them singletons. Sequencing used PBMCs. All receptors derive from a woman in her thirties in good health and CMV-seronegative. Both conserved end residues are part of each CDR3. A D gene is named only where the DNA matches it firmly. Rows may omit the clone size; those that give it use once, few, many or a size class.

TRBV28,TRBJ2-1,NA,NA,CASISGIFYNEQFF,TGTGCCAGCATTTCCGGGATCTTCTACAATGAGCAGTTCTTC
TRBV4-1,TRBJ2-7,NA,NA,CASSPDLYEQYF,TGCGCCAGCAGCCCGGACCTTTACGAGCAGTACTTC
TRBV19,TRBJ2-2,TRBD1,NA,CASSIYRGPGELFF,TGTGCCAGTAGTATATACAGGGGACCCGGGGAGCTGTTTTTT
TRBV29-1,TRBJ2-7,TRBD2,once,CSVELFREGVLSYEQYF,TGCAGCGTTGAGCTGTTCCGGGAGGGCGTCCTTTCCTACGAGCAGTACTTC
TRBV29-1,TRBJ2-7,NA,NA,CSVTRPRGETLYEQYF,TGCAGCGTAACAAGGCCGCGGGGAGAGACCCTATACGAGCAGTACTTC
TRBV30,TRBJ1-3,NA,NA,CAWSSRSGNTIYF,TGTGCCTGGAGTTCAAGGTCTGGAAACACCATATATTTT
TRBV18,TRBJ1-5,NA,NA,CASSPRQDNQPQHF,TGTGCCAGCTCCCCTCGACAGGACAATCAGCCCCAGCATTTT
TRBV5-6,TRBJ1-5,TRBD1,NA,CASSLGRGQGGQPQHF,TGTGCCAGCAGCTTGGGGCGGGGACAGGGAGGCCAGCCCCAGCATTTT
TRBV11-2,TRBJ2-5,TRBD1,NA,CASSSDRGRVKTQYF,TGTGCCAGCAGCTCAGACAGGGGACGTGTGAAGACCCAGTACTTC
TRBV9,TRBJ2-2,NA,NA,CASILGELFF,TGTGCCAGCATCCTTGGGGAGCTGTTTTTT
TRBV6-6,TRBJ2-5,NA,NA,CASSTFLETQYF,TGTGCCAGCAGCACATTCTTAGAGACCCAGTACTTC
TRBV11-2,TRBJ1-1,NA,once,CASSFSGNTEAFF,TGTGCCAGCAGCTTTTCTGGAAACACTGAAGCTTTCTTT
TRBV29-1,TRBJ1-2,TRBD1,NA,CSVEGTGDNLINYGYTF,TGCAGCGTTGAAGGAACAGGGGATAACCTCATCAACTATGGCTACACCTTC
TRBV27,TRBJ1-5,NA,NA,CASSFGGAWEPQHF,TGTGCCAGCAGTTTCGGGGGGGCCTGGGAGCCCCAGCATTTT
TRBV4-3,TRBJ2-1,NA,NA,CASSQEGGGYNEQFF,TGCGCCAGCAGCCAAGAAGGAGGGGGTTACAATGAGCAGTTCTTC
TRBV13,TRBJ1-3,NA,once,CASSPGRSGNTIYF,TGTGCCAGCAGCCCAGGACGGTCTGGAAACACCATATATTTT
TRBV4-1,TRBJ1-3,NA,once,CASSQVGGTSGNTIYF,TGCGCCAGCAGCCAAGTAGGAGGGACTTCTGGAAACACCATATATTTT
TRBV5-4,TRBJ1-2,TRBD1,NA,CASSAEIDRAGYTF,TGTGCCAGCAGCGCCGAAATCGACAGGGCCGGCTACACCTTC
TRBV28,TRBJ2-7,NA,NA,CASSSLGYEQYF,TGTGCCAGCAGTTCCCTGGGGTACGAGCAGTACTTC
TRBV2,TRBJ2-5,NA,NA,CASSVIPGSQETQYF,TGTGCCAGCAGTGTCATCCCAGGATCTCAAGAGACCCAGTACTTC
TRBV7-2,TRBJ2-7,NA,NA,CASSLGWSYEQYF,TGTGCCAGCAGCTTAGGATGGTCCTACGAGCAGTACTTC
TRBV9,TRBJ2-3,TRBD2,once,CASSVRRTRGSTDTQYF,TGTGCCAGCAGCGTACGCCGGACTAGAGGGTCCACAGATACGCAGTATTTT
TRBV11-2,TRBJ1-1,TRBD1,NA,CASSYGTAVEAFF,TGTGCCAGCAGCTATGGGACAGCTGTTGAAGCTTTCTTT
TRBV4-3,TRBJ2-7,NA,NA,CASSQETGYEQYF,TGCGCCAGCAGCCAGGAGACTGGATACGAGCAGTACTTC
TRBV5-6,TRBJ1-2,NA,NA,CASSLGPVSDYGYTF,TGTGCCAGCAGCTTGGGGCCAGTTTCCGACTATGGCTACACCTTC
TRBV27,TRBJ2-7,TRBD1,NA,CASSLLVRGGLGNFYEQYF,TGTGCCAGCAGTTTATTGGTAAGAGGGGGCCTCGGGAATTTCTACGAGCAGTACTTC
TRBV7-9,TRBJ2-1,TRBD2,NA,CASSLFKQRDSYNEQFF,TGTGCCAGCAGCTTATTTAAGCAGCGGGACTCCTACAATGAGCAGTTCTTC
TRBV9,TRBJ2-5,NA,NA,CASNVGSGETQYF,TGTGCCAGCAACGTAGGGAGCGGAGAGACCCAGTACTTC
TRBV7-6,TRBJ2-3,NA,NA,CASSLLPGSDTQYF,TGTGCCAGCAGCTTACTGCCGGGTTCAGATACGCAGTATTTT
TRBV19,TRBJ2-1,NA,NA,CATNLGTTSNNEQFF,TGTGCCACGAACCTCGGGACAACCTCTAACAATGAGCAGTTCTTC
TRBV16,TRBJ1-2,TRBD1,NA,CASSLGQGDGYTF,TGTGCCAGCAGCCTGGGACAGGGAGATGGCTACACCTTC
TRBV28,TRBJ2-7,TRBD1,NA,CASSSVDRDRGILRGEQYF,TGTGCCAGCAGTTCCGTGGACCGGGACAGAGGTATACTACGAGGCGAGCAGTACTTC
TRBV2,TRBJ2-3,NA,once,CASRGGLADTQYF,TGTGCCAGCCGAGGGGGTTTGGCAGATACGCAGTATTTT
TRBV5-1,TRBJ1-2,NA,NA,CASSFNVAANYGYTF,TGCGCCAGCAGCTTTAATGTCGCAGCAAACTATGGCTACACCTTC
TRBV4-3,TRBJ1-2,NA,NA,CASSHTTVPNYGYTF,TGCGCCAGCAGCCACACGACAGTACCTAACTATGGCTACACCTTC